These T cell receptor beta chains were read from a single sample in a study of blood T cells in healthy people across ages. Using its own MiXCR run on the 5' RACE reads, TCRdb lists one record per CDR3 protein. This table holds 1.4 million to 1.5 million distinct CDR3 sequences, 40% to 50% found once. The sample taken for sequencing was blood. These receptors all stem from a woman aged 18-30 years in good health. Each CDR3 is given with its conserved first and last residue. Each record gives: CDR3 DNA, CDR3 protein, J gene, D gene, clone size, V gene. A D gene is named only where the DNA matches it firmly. The size field is filled for only some rows; it gives once, few, many or a size class.

TGTGCCAGCAGAACGGATGGCGCAGATACGCAGTATTTT	CASRTDGADTQYF	TRBJ2-3	NA	few	TRBV2
TGTGCCAGCAGCCGATTATTACAGGCGAACACCGGGGAGCTGTTTTTT	CASSRLLQANTGELFF	TRBJ2-2	NA	NA	TRBV13
TGTGCCATCAGTGATGGGTCTTACTACGAGCAGTACTTC	CAISDGSYYEQYF	TRBJ2-7	NA	many	TRBV10-3
TGTGCCAGCAGTTACGGGCTAGCGCATCCCGGGAATGAGCAGTTCTTC	CASSYGLAHPGNEQFF	TRBJ2-1	NA	few	TRBV6-2/TRBV6-3
TGTGCCAGCAGCTCAGGGGCGGGCTCTTCTCGCGAGCAGTACTTC	CASSSGAGSSREQYF	TRBJ2-7	NA	few	TRBV7-8
TGTGCCAGCAGTTACTCCGGGGCTAGTTTCACCTACGAGCAGTACTTC	CASSYSGASFTYEQYF	TRBJ2-7	NA	NA	TRBV6-5
TGTGCCAGCAGTTACGCAGGGAAGCAAGAGACCCAGTACTTC	CASSYAGKQETQYF	TRBJ2-5	NA	few	TRBV6-5
TGTGCCAGCAGCTTAGTTGGTAGCCGCGAGCAGTACTTC	CASSLVGSREQYF	TRBJ2-7	NA	few	TRBV7-7
TGTGCCACCAGCAGCGCCCCTCAGGGATGGCGGTTCTTC	CATSSAPQGWRFF	TRBJ2-1	NA	NA	TRBV15
TGCAGTGCACTTCAGGGAAGGGGGCCTTACAATGAGCAGTTCTTC	CSALQGRGPYNEQFF	TRBJ2-1	TRBD1	NA	TRBV20-1
TGCAGTGCTAGCTCGAGGAGGGGCGGAGAGACCCAGTACTTC	CSASSRRGGETQYF	TRBJ2-5	NA	few	TRBV20-1
TGCGCCAGCAGCGGTGGACTAGCGGAGGACAATGAGCAGTTCTTC	CASSGGLAEDNEQFF	TRBJ2-1	TRBD2	NA	TRBV5-1
TGTGCCACCAGCAGAAAAACAGGGTCTTTTGGAAACACCATATATTTT	CATSRKTGSFGNTIYF	TRBJ1-3	NA	NA	TRBV15
TGTGCCAGCAGCGCGACCGGGACCATCACAGATACGCAGTATTTT	CASSATGTITDTQYF	TRBJ2-3	NA	NA	TRBV2
TGTGCCAGCAGCCCGTCGGAACAGGTGAACACTGAAGCTTTCTTT	CASSPSEQVNTEAFF	TRBJ1-1	NA	NA	TRBV5-4
TGCAGTGCTAGTCTGGGGCCCTACGAGCAGTACTTC	CSASLGPYEQYF	TRBJ2-7	NA	NA	TRBV20-1
TGTGCCAGCAGCTCGGGACGGAGGGGACACTACGAGCAGTACTTC	CASSSGRRGHYEQYF	TRBJ2-7	NA	NA	TRBV7-9